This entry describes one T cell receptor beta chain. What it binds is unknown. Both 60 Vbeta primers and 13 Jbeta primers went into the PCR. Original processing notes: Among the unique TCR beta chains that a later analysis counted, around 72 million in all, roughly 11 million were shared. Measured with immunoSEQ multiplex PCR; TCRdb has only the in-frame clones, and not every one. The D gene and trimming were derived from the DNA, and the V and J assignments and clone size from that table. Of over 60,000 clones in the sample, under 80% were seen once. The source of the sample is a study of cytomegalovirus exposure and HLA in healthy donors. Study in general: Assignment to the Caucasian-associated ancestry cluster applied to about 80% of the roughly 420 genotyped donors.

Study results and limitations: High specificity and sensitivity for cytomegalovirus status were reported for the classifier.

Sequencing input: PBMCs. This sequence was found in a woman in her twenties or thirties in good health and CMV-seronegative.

The CDR3 protein is CASSFSEPSRHTGELFF. The DNA for the CDR3 is TGCGCCAGCAGTTTCTCGGAGCCATCTAGACACACCGGGGAGCTGTTTTTT. This chain uses TRBV10-2 with TRBJ2-2, with D uncertain. V was cut by 5 bases and J by 3 bases, with 19 bases left in between. CDR3 size: 17 residues. Germline loops: CDR1 WSHSY, CDR2 SAAADI.